The clone carrying this T cell receptor (beta chain) was seen only a few times. The CDR3 covers 14 residues. Germline assignment: CDR1 SGHRS and CDR2 YFSETQ. V trimming: 3 bases; J trimming: 4 bases; junction bases outside the gene matches: 7. These data come from a study of blood T cell repertoires in COVID-19. Study background: The origin of the acute and convalescent COVID-19 samples was the United States, Italy and Spain. The cDNA or gDNA used as material had been derived from T cells, B-cell-depleted T cells, or PBMCs.

Measured with immunoSEQ multiplex PCR; TCRdb has only the in-frame clones, and not every one. The table records about 34,000 clones, 80% to 95% of them present only once. Sequencing input: peripheral blood. The rearrangement links TRBV5-1 to TRBJ2-7; 7 bases are shared with TRBD1. The sequence was collected from a man older than 75 with acute or convalescent COVID-19. The CDR3 bases are TGCGCCAGCAGCTCACAGGGGACCAAGTACGAGCAGTACTTC. Its protein is CASSSQGTKYEQYF.